This is a list of T cell receptor beta chains from one sample in a study of technical replicates of blood from a few donors. Method: immunoSEQ multiplex PCR; TCRdb's copy keeps in-frame clones and lacks some. Of 60,000 to 65,000 clones listed, approximately 83% were seen once; the top ten hold 4.5% to 5.5%. The sample taken for sequencing was PBMCs. The receptor set was obtained from a human donor in good health. Some clones in this sample may be carry-over from other donors' samples. Both conserved end residues are part of each CDR3. A D gene is named only where the DNA matches it firmly. Size is omitted from some rows. Given values are once, few, many or a class for expanded clones.

j_gene | len | d_gene | abundance | v_gene | CDR3aa | CDR3nt
TRBJ2-7 | 16 | TRBD1 | - | TRBV7-9 | CASSPTLGDSPYEQYF | TGTGCCAGCAGCCCAACCCTGGGGGACAGCCCCTACGAGCAGTACTTC
TRBJ1-5 | 19 | - | - | TRBV5-6 | CASSRTPRGNPYSNQPQHF | TGTGCCAGCAGCCGAACCCCCCGGGGAAATCCTTATAGCAATCAGCCCCAGCATTTT
TRBJ2-7 | 14 | - | - | TRBV18 | CASSPYPLYYEQYF | TGTGCCAGCTCACCCTACCCCCTCTACTACGAGCAGTACTTC
TRBJ2-5 | 15 | - | once | TRBV5-4 | CASSAQGRGKETQYF | TGTGCCAGCAGCGCCCAGGGTAGGGGGAAAGAGACCCAGTACTTC
TRBJ2-2 | 14 | TRBD1 | - | TRBV4-1 | CASSQRTGAGELFF | TGCGCCAGCAGCCAACGGACAGGGGCCGGGGAGCTGTTTTTT
TRBJ1-5 | 16 | - | - | TRBV6-1 | CASSGTARNSNQPQHF | TGTGCCAGCAGTGGGACAGCAAGAAATAGCAATCAGCCCCAGCATTTT
TRBJ1-2 | 13 | - | - | TRBV5-1 | CASSPGSVWGYTF | TGCGCCAGCAGCCCCGGGTCCGTGTGGGGCTACACCTTC
TRBJ2-7 | 15 | - | - | TRBV12-2 | CASRWGLAEAYEQYF | TGTGCAAGTCGCTGGGGACTAGCGGAAGCCTACGAGCAGTACTTC
TRBJ1-1 | 14 | - | - | TRBV7-2 | CASSFSVLNTEAFF | TGTGCCAGCAGCTTTAGTGTTTTAAACACTGAAGCTTTCTTT
TRBJ2-5 | 15 | TRBD2 | - | TRBV2 | CASSVIRGLEETQYF | TGTGCCAGCAGTGTTATCAGGGGACTAGAAGAGACCCAGTACTTC
TRBJ2-1 | 10 | - | - | TRBV20-1 | CSASLNEQFF | TGCAGTGCTAGTCTCAATGAGCAGTTCTTC
TRBJ2-3 | 16 | TRBD2 | - | TRBV6-6 | CASRQGRKLAMDTQYF | TGTGCCAGCAGACAAGGCAGAAAACTAGCGATGGATACGCAGTATTTT
TRBJ2-1 | 18 | TRBD1 | once | TRBV5-1 | CASSLGPRTGGAYNEQFF | TGCGCCAGCAGCTTGGGACCCCGGACAGGGGGCGCCTACAATGAGCAGTTCTTC
TRBJ2-4 | 13 | - | - | TRBV5-6 | CASSFARGNIQYF | TGTGCCAGCAGCTTCGCTAGGGGAAACATTCAGTACTTC
TRBJ1-2 | 16 | - | once | TRBV7-2 | CASSQTRGSLNYGYTF | TGTGCCAGCAGCCAGACGAGGGGGTCGTTAAACTATGGCTACACCTTC
TRBJ2-3 | 17 | TRBD1 | - | TRBV4-3 | CASSQRGPGQGADTQYF | TGCGCCAGCAGCCAGCGGGGGCCGGGACAGGGGGCAGATACGCAGTATTTT
TRBJ2-7 | 13 | - | - | TRBV7-9 | CASSLPGDYEQYF | TGTGCCAGCAGCTTACCGGGGGACTACGAGCAGTACTTC
TRBJ2-1 | 15 | TRBD2 | once | TRBV5-4 | CASSRTSGGYNEQFF | TGTGCCAGCAGCCGGACTAGCGGGGGTTACAATGAGCAGTTCTTC
TRBJ2-1 | 13 | - | - | TRBV9 | CASSVDHYNEQFF | TGTGCCAGCAGCGTAGATCATTACAATGAGCAGTTCTTC
TRBJ2-3 | 14 | TRBD1 | - | TRBV7-2 | CASSRFNRGDTQYF | TGTGCCAGCAGCCGTTTCAACAGGGGAGATACGCAGTATTTT
TRBJ2-3 | 14 | - | - | TRBV7-3 | CASSFQGRPDTQYF | TGTGCCAGCAGCTTTCAGGGTAGGCCCGATACGCAGTATTTT
TRBJ2-1 | 16 | - | - | TRBV6-5 | CASSYSRGNSYNEQFF | TGTGCCAGCAGTTACTCTCGGGGGAATTCCTACAATGAGCAGTTCTTC
TRBJ1-2 | 15 | TRBD1 | - | TRBV7-9 | CASSFGTVRGYGYTF | TGTGCCAGCAGCTTCGGGACAGTAAGAGGCTATGGCTACACCTTC
TRBJ1-1 | 14 | - | large | TRBV5-1 | CASSLGGGYTEAFF | TGCGCCAGCAGCTTGGGAGGGGGATACACTGAAGCTTTCTTT
TRBJ1-6 | 12 | - | - | TRBV23-1 | CASSQSAAPLHF | TGCGCCAGCAGTCAGTCCGCGGCACCCCTCCACTTT
TRBJ1-6 | 12 | - | - | TRBV6-5 | CATSGVGSPLHF | TGTGCCACCAGCGGGGTGGGTTCACCCCTCCACTTT
TRBJ1-1 | 13 | - | - | TRBV9 | CASSVEGVTEAFF | TGTGCCAGCAGCGTAGAAGGGGTCACTGAAGCTTTCTTT
TRBJ1-2 | 16 | TRBD1 | - | TRBV19 | CASSTREGQGANGYTF | TGTGCCAGTAGTACTAGGGAGGGACAGGGGGCGAATGGCTACACCTTC
TRBJ2-6 | 18 | TRBD2 | once | TRBV27 | CASSGLAGASAGANVLTF | TGTGCCAGCAGTGGACTAGCGGGAGCCTCGGCTGGGGCCAACGTCCTGACTTTC
TRBJ1-1 | 16 | TRBD1 | - | TRBV18 | CASSPGPWTGATEAFF | TGTGCCAGCTCACCAGGTCCCTGGACAGGGGCTACTGAAGCTTTCTTT
TRBJ1-2 | 13 | TRBD1 | - | TRBV27 | CASSLGQDYGYTF | TGTGCCAGCAGTTTAGGACAGGACTATGGCTACACCTTC
TRBJ2-1 | 19 | - | - | TRBV4-1 | CASSQGASGISGSYNEQFF | TGCGCCAGCAGCCAAGGTGCTTCGGGAATTAGCGGCTCCTACAATGAGCAGTTCTTC
TRBJ2-7 | 15 | TRBD2 | - | TRBV5-1 | CASSWGLAGAYEQYF | TGCGCCAGCAGCTGGGGACTAGCGGGGGCCTACGAGCAGTACTTC
TRBJ2-5 | 14 | TRBD2 | - | TRBV7-2 | CASSPGLAFGTQYF | TGTGCCAGCAGCCCGGGACTAGCGTTTGGGACCCAGTACTTC
TRBJ1-6 | 15 | - | - | TRBV6-5 | CASSYRVAGPSPLHF | TGTGCCAGCAGTTACCGAGTTGCAGGGCCCTCACCCCTCCACTTT
TRBJ1-2 | 16 | TRBD1 | - | TRBV14 | CASSVIPTGGLYGYTF | TGTGCCAGCAGCGTTATTCCGACAGGGGGCCTCTATGGCTACACCTTC
TRBJ2-5 | 12 | TRBD2 | - | TRBV6-1 | CASSERGGTQYF | TGTGCCAGCAGTGAGCGGGGGGGGACCCAGTACTTC
TRBJ1-1 | 15 | TRBD1 | few | TRBV2 | CASSRQGAPNTEAFF | TGTGCCAGCAGCAGACAGGGGGCGCCGAACACTGAAGCTTTCTTT
TRBJ2-7 | 13 | - | - | TRBV7-8 | CASSLASIYEQYF | TGTGCCAGCAGCTTAGCGAGCATCTACGAGCAGTACTTC
TRBJ2-1 | 16 | TRBD2 | - | TRBV2 | CASRAGLAGGDNEQFF | TGTGCCAGCAGGGCCGGACTAGCGGGAGGGGACAATGAGCAGTTCTTC
TRBJ1-6 | 17 | - | - | TRBV19 | CASSMGRGRPYNSPLHF | TGTGCCAGTAGTATGGGGAGAGGGAGACCCTATAATTCACCCCTCCACTTT
TRBJ2-7 | 12 | - | - | TRBV21-1 | CASSKVLYEQYF | TGTGCCAGCAGCAAAGTTCTATACGAGCAGTACTTC
TRBJ1-1 | 11 | - | - | TRBV20-1 | CSARDRGEAFF | TGCAGTGCTAGAGACCGCGGAGAAGCTTTCTTT
TRBJ1-2 | 13 | - | - | TRBV7-3 | CASSPTGSYGYTF | TGTGCCAGCAGCCCAACAGGGAGCTATGGCTACACCTTC
TRBJ1-4 | 14 | - | - | TRBV11-2 | CANNPGGAGEKLFF | TGTGCCAACAATCCGGGCGGAGCGGGTGAAAAACTGTTTTTT
TRBJ2-3 | 15 | - | once | TRBV6-6 | CASSPSRGSTDTQYF | TGTGCCAGCAGCCCCTCACGGGGGAGCACAGATACGCAGTATTTT
TRBJ2-1 | 15 | TRBD2 | - | TRBV2 | CASSARTSGWHEQFF | TGTGCCAGCAGTGCGAGGACTAGCGGGTGGCATGAGCAGTTCTTC
TRBJ1-2 | 14 | - | - | TRBV12-5 | CASGWATLSYGYTF | TGTGCTAGTGGTTGGGCAACCCTGTCCTATGGCTACACCTTC
TRBJ2-7 | 12 | TRBD1 | - | TRBV2 | CATRDRSYEQYF | TGTGCCACTCGGGACAGATCCTACGAGCAGTACTTC
TRBJ2-5 | 15 | TRBD2 | - | TRBV6-5 | CASRHGTSVSETQYF | TGTGCCAGCAGACACGGGACTAGCGTCTCCGAGACCCAGTACTTC
TRBJ2-7 | 19 | TRBD2 | few | TRBV5-1 | CASSQTGTSGRAGSYEQYF | TGCGCCAGCAGCCAAACCGGGACTAGCGGGAGGGCTGGATCCTACGAGCAGTACTTC
TRBJ2-1 | 14 | - | - | TRBV6-1 | CASSDGRGYNEQFF | TGTGCCAGCAGTGACGGGCGGGGCTACAATGAGCAGTTCTTC
TRBJ2-1 | 12 | - | once | TRBV30 | CAWSPGSNEQFF | TGTGCCTGGAGTCCTGGGAGTAATGAGCAGTTCTTC
TRBJ2-2 | 15 | - | - | TRBV4-2 | CASSQGWREAGELFF | TGTGCCAGCAGCCAAGGGTGGCGGGAAGCCGGGGAGCTGTTTTTT
TRBJ1-6 | 13 | - | - | TRBV30 | CAWKDSRNSPLHF | TGTGCCTGGAAAGACAGTCGAAATTCACCCCTCCACTTT
TRBJ2-1 | 14 | - | - | TRBV19 | CASNSGSSYNEQFF | TGTGCCAGTAACAGCGGCAGCTCCTACAATGAGCAGTTCTTC
TRBJ1-5 | 15 | - | once | TRBV6-6 | CASSYSPDSNQPQHF | TGTGCCAGCAGTTACTCGCCAGATAGCAATCAGCCCCAGCATTTT
TRBJ2-2 | 15 | TRBD2 | - | TRBV27 | CASSSHGTIPGELFF | TGTGCCAGCAGTTCTCACGGGACTATTCCCGGGGAGCTGTTTTTT
TRBJ2-6 | 15 | - | - | TRBV19 | CASSIRTVGANVLTF | TGTGCCAGTAGTATAAGGACAGTTGGGGCCAACGTCCTGACTTTC